A single sample is the source of the 9 T cell receptor beta chains below, sequenced in a study of coeliac disease. TCRdb's table, derived via immunoSEQ multiplex PCR, lists solely in-frame clones and lacks some. The repertoire includes roughly 1,500 clones, 64% of them detected once, and 25% to 30% sits in the top ten. The sample consisted of intraepithelial lymphocytes from the gut. The receptor source for this set is a woman in her fifties or sixties with celiac disease on a gluten-free diet.

The genes are TRBV7-9 and TRBJ2-3; TRBD1 matches 9 bases. The V gene end was trimmed by 3 bases and the J gene end by 3 bases; junction bases not matched to a gene: 4. Germline loops: CDR1 SEHNR, CDR2 FQNEAQ (reference sequence). CDR3 length: 15 amino acids. The CDR3 DNA reads as TGTGCCAGCAGCTTCGACAGGGGGGGGACAGATACGCAGTATTTT. It encodes CASSFDRGGTDTQYF.

The chain has TRBV5-1 and TRBJ2-5; no definite D call. The CDR3 is 13 residues long. From germline, CDR1 is SGHRS and CDR2 YFSETQ. Trimming took off 4 bases at V and 5 bases at J, with 12 bases between the two ends. CDR3 sequence reads: CASSPPSRETQYF. The CDR3 DNA is TGCGCCAGCAGCCCCCCGTCTAGGGAGACCCAGTACTTC.

The V gene is TRBV11-1, the J gene TRBJ2-3, with 9 nucleotides matching TRBD2. The V gene's germline CDR1 is SGHAT and CDR2 FQDESV (reference sequence). This CDR3 comprises 16 residues. V gave up 2 bases and J gave up 2 bases; unmatched junction bases: 5. The CDR3 DNA sequence: TGTGCCAGCAGCTTAAGGGCGGGAGGGACCACAGATACGCAGTATTTT. It specifies CASSLRAGGTTDTQYF.

The sample holds a few counts of this clone. The V gene is TRBV4-1, the J gene TRBJ2-1, with TRBD1 as a possible D gene (6 bases). This CDR3 region has 15 residues. Germline V gene data show CDR1 as MGHRA and CDR2 as YSYEKL. Trimming left V 1 base short and J 2 bases short, with 9 bases between. CDR3 amino acids: CASSQGPGAYNEQFF. CDR3 nucleotides: TGCGCCAGCAGCCAAGGGCCAGGGGCCTACAATGAGCAGTTCTTC.

V and J are TRBV10-3 and TRBJ2-7, with TRBD1 matching 7 bases. CDR3 length: 15 residues. With V trimmed by 3 bases and J by 0 bases, 5 bases remained unmatched. Per germline, CDR1 ENHRY and CDR2 SYGVKD. The CDR3 DNA follows: TGTGCCATCAGTGAAGCCGGGACAGCCTCCTACGAGCAGTACTTC. Protein: CAISEAGTASYEQYF.

The V gene is TRBV4-3, the J gene TRBJ2-3; 10 bases map to TRBD2. This CDR3 region has 15 residues. V gave up 1 base and J gave up 6 bases; unmatched junction bases: 4. Germline V gives CDR1 LGHNA, CDR2 YSLEER. CDR3 coding DNA: TGCGCCAGCAGCCAAGGGAGCGGGAGGGAGGATACGCAGTATTTT. Amino acids: CASSQGSGREDTQYF.

This clone showed up just a few times. The chain recombines TRBV2 with TRBJ1-4; 8 bases are a match to TRBD1. The germline V gene has CDR1 SNHLY and CDR2 FYNNEI. The V gene end was trimmed by 7 bases and the J gene end by 3 bases; junction bases not matched to a gene: 7. There are 15 residues in the CDR3. For the CDR3, the DNA is TGTGCCAGCAACCCGCAGGGGGCGGCTAATGAAAAACTGTTTTTT. The encoded protein is CASNPQGAANEKLFF.

In its sample, this clone was seen a few times. This rearrangement joins TRBV6-5 to TRBJ2-4, with D possibly being TRBD1 (6 bases). Trimming took off 2 bases at V and 5 bases at J, with 10 bases between the two ends. CDR1 and CDR2 from the germline V gene are MNHEY and SVGAGI. The CDR3 contains 14 residues. In nucleotides, the CDR3 is TGTGCCAGCAGTTACACAGGGCAGCAAAACATTCAGTACTTC. It translates to CASSYTGQQNIQYF.

This chain joins TRBV11-2 and TRBJ1-4, with unresolved D. CDR1 is SGHAT and CDR2 is FQNNGV in the germline V gene. The CDR3 runs 15 residues. The V gene lost 5 bases and the J gene lost 4 bases, with 14 bases spanning the gap. This CDR3 reads CASSVGGGLNEKLFF. CDR3 bases: TGTGCCAGCAGCGTTGGAGGCGGGCTTAATGAAAAACTGTTTTTT.